This T cell receptor (beta chain) was captured in a study of human T cells and chemical hapten exposure. Study-level points and caveats: TCRs exceeding a frequency of 1 in 1000 stayed unchanged under DPC sensitization.

CDR3 length equals 13 residues. The J segment lost 5 bases and the V segment lost 3 bases, leaving 2 bases of the junction unmatched. Time point reported: healthy volunteer bleed at 6 weeks. From whole blood left unfractionated, total RNA was extracted. To note about this clonotype: Its matching antigen is unknown.

In the library, unique molecular identifiers were attached to individual cDNA molecules. Per the original methods: Sample-level TCR yields exhibited a median of approximately 88,000, with a range of about 20,000 to 690,600. TCRdb re-called the RACE reads with MiXCR, one entry per CDR3 protein. The authors' filters were not applied to this entry. The data contain about 77,000 distinct CDR3 sequences, around 9.3% of them singletons. The genes are TRBV12-3 or TRBV12-4 and TRBJ2-3, with 7 bases lining up with TRBD2. The receptor's source is a female donor in good health. Some clones in this sample may be carry-over from other donors' samples. What was sequenced was whole blood. DNA for the CDR3: TGTGCCAGCAGTTTTGCTAGCGGAGATACGCAGTATTTT. This encodes CASSFASGDTQYF.